A few counts support the clone carrying this TCR beta chain. The same CDR3 arises from other DNA sequences in this sample as well. CDR3 size: 14 residues. The V gene end was trimmed by 6 bases and the J gene end by 2 bases; junction bases not matched to a gene: 3. Germline CDR1 reads SNHLY; CDR2 reads FYNNEI. This entry comes from a study of blood T cell repertoires in COVID-19. Turning to the study itself: Sources were T cells, B-cell-depleted T cells, or PBMCs; the material itself was cDNA or gDNA.

Methods used by the authors: Reference gene primer amplification gave nucleated cell count estimates. Sequencing used immunoSEQ multiplex PCR; TCRdb keeps in-frame clones, though not all of them. That table furnishes V, J and clone size, whereas the DNA furnished D and trimming. The repertoire has about 420,000 clones, about 90% of them found once; the top ten carry 0.75% to 0.85%. The V gene is TRBV2, the J gene TRBJ2-7; 11 positions agree with TRBD2. What was sequenced was peripheral blood. This TCR derives from a young man with COVID-19, enrolled during active disease. The chain's CDR3 is CASSLAGGPYEQYF. For the CDR3, the DNA is TGTGCCAGCAGCTTAGCGGGAGGGCCCTACGAGCAGTACTTC.